A selection of T cell receptor beta chains follows, all from one sample in a study of blood T cell repertoires in COVID-19. Data came from immunoSEQ multiplex PCR; TCRdb stores just in-frame clones and leaves some out. The data contain some 240,000 clones, around 81% of them singletons. What was sequenced was PBMCs or T cells enriched from blood (not recorded which). These receptors originate from a man in his fifties who had recovered from COVID-19. Both conserved end residues are part of each CDR3. A D gene is named only where the DNA matches it firmly. Clone size is not always given. Where it is, it says once, few, many or a class for expanded clones.

>TRBV5-1|.|TRBJ2-7|.
CASSLVQATYEQYF
TGCGCCAGCAGCTTGGTCCAGGCGACCTACGAGCAGTACTTC
>TRBV18|.|TRBJ2-7|TRBD1
CASSQQGQGAYEQYF
TGTGCCAGCTCACAACAGGGACAGGGGGCCTACGAGCAGTACTTC
>TRBV3-1/TRBV3-2|.|TRBJ1-3|.
CASSQVRGWGNTIYF
TGTGCCAGCAGCCAAGTGAGGGGGTGGGGAAACACCATATATTTT
>TRBV10-3|.|TRBJ1-3|.
CAITPTEGLSGNTIYF
TGTGCCATCACCCCAACGGAGGGGCTCTCTGGAAACACCATATATTTT
>TRBV7-2|once|TRBJ1-6|TRBD1
CASSYGTEYSPLHF
TGTGCCAGCAGCTACGGGACAGAGTATTCACCCCTCCACTTT
>TRBV12-3/TRBV12-4|.|TRBJ1-1|.
CASSLEQFAEAFF
TGTGCCAGCAGTTTAGAACAGTTCGCTGAAGCTTTCTTT
>TRBV5-5|once|TRBJ2-3|TRBD2
CASSSGLAGSADTQYF
TGTGCCAGCAGTTCCGGACTAGCGGGGTCGGCAGATACGCAGTATTTT
>TRBV6-5|few|TRBJ2-5|.
CASSLIDSLETQYF
TGTGCCAGCAGCCTGATCGACAGCCTAGAGACCCAGTACTTC
>TRBV18|.|TRBJ1-2|TRBD1
CASSPVRQGIYGYTF
TGTGCCAGCTCACCCGTGCGACAGGGGATCTATGGCTACACCTTC
>TRBV5-1|.|TRBJ2-7|.
CASSFQSSEQYF
TGCGCCAGCAGCTTCCAGTCCTCCGAGCAGTACTTC
>TRBV2|.|TRBJ1-5|.
CASSGRVGLGNQPQHF
TGTGCCAGCAGTGGGAGGGTAGGTCTAGGCAATCAGCCCCAGCATTTT
>TRBV7-3|once|TRBJ2-7|.
CASSFGGIGHEQYF
TGTGCCAGCAGCTTCGGAGGGATAGGTCACGAGCAGTACTTC
>TRBV25-1|.|TRBJ2-1|TRBD2
CASSEFQRGGIYNEQFF
TGTGCCAGCAGTGAATTTCAGCGGGGGGGCATTTACAATGAGCAGTTCTTC
>TRBV9|.|TRBJ1-1|.
CASSPRGRTDTEAFF
TGTGCCAGCAGCCCCCGAGGGAGGACGGACACTGAAGCTTTCTTT
>TRBV25-1|.|TRBJ2-1|.
CASSEFGVVGEQFF
TGTGCCAGCAGTGAATTCGGTGTGGTCGGTGAGCAGTTCTTC
>TRBV10-3|few|TRBJ1-6|TRBD1
CAISESRTGRGSPLHF
TGTGCCATCAGTGAGTCTCGGACAGGGAGAGGGTCACCCCTCCACTTT
>TRBV19|.|TRBJ1-1|.
CASSIVQGSTEAFF
TGTGCCAGTAGTATAGTCCAGGGGAGCACTGAAGCTTTCTTT
>TRBV30|.|TRBJ1-1|TRBD1
CAWSVRLDRVTEAFF
TGTGCCTGGAGTGTACGATTAGACAGGGTTACTGAAGCTTTCTTT
>TRBV27|.|TRBJ2-1|TRBD2
CASSLSADGLAVYNEQFF
TGTGCCAGCAGTTTATCGGCAGATGGCCTAGCGGTCTACAATGAGCAGTTCTTC
>TRBV7-3|.|TRBJ2-2|TRBD1
CASSLYSPRDRGSTGELFF
TGTGCCAGCAGCCTCTACTCTCCCCGGGACAGGGGGAGCACCGGGGAGCTGTTTTTT
>TRBV7-2|.|TRBJ1-4|.
CASSLARSEKLFF
TGTGCCAGCAGCTTAGCGCGGTCTGAAAAACTGTTTTTT
>TRBV7-3|.|TRBJ2-1|TRBD2
CASSPGGGPYNEQFF
TGTGCCAGCAGCCCCGGGGGGGGCCCCTACAATGAGCAGTTCTTC
>TRBV3-1/TRBV3-2|.|TRBJ2-5|.
CASSQRGETQYF
TGTGCCAGCAGCCAACGGGGAGAGACCCAGTACTTC
>TRBV28|.|TRBJ2-7|.
CASSSAAYEQYF
TGTGCCAGCAGTTCAGCGGCCTACGAGCAGTACTTC
>TRBV29-1|once|TRBJ2-7|.
CSVATGVGYEQYF
TGCAGCGTTGCAACGGGAGTGGGGTACGAGCAGTACTTC
>TRBV18|few|TRBJ1-2|.
CASSPRQIDNYGYTF
TGTGCCAGCTCACCAAGACAGATAGATAACTATGGCTACACCTTC
>TRBV11-2|once|TRBJ1-6|TRBD1
CASSFDRVNSPLHF
TGTGCCAGCAGCTTCGACAGGGTCAATTCACCCCTCCACTTT
>TRBV6-5|.|TRBJ1-5|TRBD1
CASSPRDRGSQPQHF
TGTGCCAGCAGTCCCCGGGACAGGGGTTCTCAGCCCCAGCATTTT
>TRBV6-5|once|TRBJ2-7|TRBD1
CASNFGTGGGEQYF
TGTGCCAGCAATTTCGGGACAGGGGGTGGCGAGCAGTACTTC
>TRBV27|.|TRBJ1-2|TRBD1
CASRERQGGGYTF
TGTGCCAGCAGGGAGAGACAGGGCGGTGGCTACACCTTC
>TRBV6-5|.|TRBJ1-1|.
CASSKGPRGSEAFF
TGTGCCAGCAGTAAGGGTCCCAGGGGATCTGAAGCTTTCTTT
>TRBV20-1|.|TRBJ2-7|.
CSASVYEQYF
TGCAGTGCTAGCGTTTACGAGCAGTACTTC
>TRBV12-3/TRBV12-4|.|TRBJ1-1|.
CASSFRGTEAFF
TGTGCCAGCAGTTTTCGGGGAACTGAAGCTTTCTTT
>TRBV11-2|.|TRBJ2-3|TRBD2
CASSLSLPGGGADTQYF
TGTGCCAGCAGCTTAAGTTTGCCGGGGGGGGGAGCGGATACGCAGTATTTT
>TRBV18|.|TRBJ2-1|.
CASSPPTGGPYNEQFF
TGTGCCAGCTCACCACCCACGGGCGGGCCCTACAATGAGCAGTTCTTC
>TRBV4-3|.|TRBJ1-6|.
CASSQDLEAGVDSPLHF
TGCGCCAGCAGCCAAGATTTGGAAGCAGGGGTGGATTCACCCCTCCACTTT
>TRBV4-1|.|TRBJ2-2|TRBD2
CASSLVPGLETTGELFF
TGCGCCAGCAGCCTCGTACCGGGACTAGAAACCACCGGAGAGCTGTTTTTT
>TRBV11-3|.|TRBJ2-5|.
CASSFSGGKQETQYF
TGTGCCAGCAGCTTTTCGGGGGGCAAACAAGAGACCCAGTACTTC
>TRBV6-5|.|TRBJ1-1|TRBD1
CASRDRAVTEAFF
TGTGCCAGCCGAGACAGGGCCGTCACTGAAGCTTTCTTT
>TRBV7-8|.|TRBJ2-2|TRBD1
CASQNQGAGNTGELFF
TGTGCCAGCCAAAACCAGGGGGCAGGGAACACCGGGGAGCTGTTTTTT
>TRBV5-4|few|TRBJ1-2|TRBD1
CASSQQGQNYGYTF
TGTGCCAGCAGCCAACAGGGGCAGAACTATGGCTACACCTTC
>TRBV19|.|TRBJ1-2|TRBD1
CASRSDRRLYGYTF
TGTGCCAGTAGGTCGGACAGGCGCCTATATGGCTACACCTTC
>TRBV11-2|once|TRBJ2-7|.
CASSLDRVQAGYF
TGTGCCAGCAGCTTAGACAGGGTCCAAGCGGGGTACTTC
>TRBV29-1|.|TRBJ1-3|.
CSVARLQSSGNTIYF
TGCAGCGTTGCGCGACTGCAAAGCTCTGGAAACACCATATATTTT
>TRBV11-2|few|TRBJ1-3|.
CASGDSLGNTIYF
TGTGCCAGCGGAGATTCGCTGGGAAACACCATATATTTT
>TRBV7-9|.|TRBJ1-2|TRBD1
CASSLEDRVLNGYTF
TGTGCCAGCAGCTTAGAGGACAGGGTTTTGAATGGCTACACCTTC
>TRBV23-1|.|TRBJ2-7|TRBD2
CASSHTSGTRSEQYF
TGCGCCAGCAGTCATACTAGCGGTACCAGGTCCGAGCAGTACTTC
>TRBV19|.|TRBJ2-1|TRBD2
CASSISGTSVYNEQFF
TGTGCCAGTAGTATATCCGGGACTAGCGTCTACAATGAGCAGTTCTTC
>TRBV7-3|.|TRBJ1-1|.
CASSLGPQGGTEAFF
TGTGCCAGCAGCTTAGGACCCCAGGGCGGCACTGAAGCTTTCTTT